These T cell receptor beta chains were read from a single sample in a study of cytomegalovirus exposure and HLA in healthy donors. Libraries were prepared by immunoSEQ multiplex PCR; TCRdb keeps only in-frame clonotypes and omits some of them. The sample carries over 90,000 clones, around 78% recorded once. What was sequenced was PBMCs. Receptor source: a man aged 35-49 years in good health and CMV-seronegative. CDR3s include the opening cysteine and the closing phenylalanine or tryptophan. D genes are given only for firm matches. Some rows have no size entry. The others give once, few or many, or a class for an expanded clone.

clone size	D gene	V gene	J gene	CDR3 DNA	CDR3 protein
few	TRBD1	TRBV5-4	TRBJ1-6	TGTGCCAGCAGCTTGACAGGGGATGGCTCACCCCTCCACTTT	CASSLTGDGSPLHF
NA	NA	TRBV27	TRBJ2-3	TGTGCCAGCAGTCTGATCGGGGATACGCAGTATTTT	CASSLIGDTQYF
NA	NA	TRBV6-1	TRBJ2-3	TGTGCCAGCAGGCGGACAGATACGCAGTATTTT	CASRRTDTQYF
NA	TRBD2	TRBV5-1	TRBJ2-7	TGCGCCAGCAGCTTAGGGACTAGCGGGGCACCCTCCTACGAGCAGTACTTC	CASSLGTSGAPSYEQYF
NA	NA	TRBV4-1	TRBJ1-5	TGCTCCAGCAGCCAAGGCCCCGGCAGGGCCAATCAGCCCCAGCATTTT	CSSSQGPGRANQPQHF
NA	NA	TRBV9	TRBJ1-3	TGTGCCAGCAGCCTATCGGGGAGCTCTGGAAACACCATATATTTT	CASSLSGSSGNTIYF
NA	NA	TRBV7-3	TRBJ2-1	TGTGCCAGCAGCCCCGGGGGTGCGGATGAGCAGTTCTTC	CASSPGGADEQFF
NA	TRBD1	TRBV7-2	TRBJ1-1	TGTGCCAGCAGCCGGGACAGGGCGGCTTTCTTT	CASSRDRAAFF
few	TRBD1	TRBV19	TRBJ1-5	TGTGCCACCGGGACAGGTGATAGCAATCAGCCCCAGCATTTT	CATGTGDSNQPQHF
NA	TRBD1	TRBV29-1	TRBJ2-1	TGCAGCGTTGCTGGGACAGGACACAATGAGCAGTTCTTC	CSVAGTGHNEQFF
NA	NA	TRBV27	TRBJ2-3	TGTGCCAGCAGCAGTAGCAGGGGATTGCGCTCAGATACGCAGTATTTT	CASSSSRGLRSDTQYF
few	NA	TRBV10-3	TRBJ1-1	TGTGCCATCAGTTCTCGACAAGTGAACACTGAAGCTTTCTTT	CAISSRQVNTEAFF
NA	TRBD1	TRBV7-9	TRBJ2-7	TGTTCCAGCACCTCCAGGGGGCCCGAGGGCGAGCAGTACTTC	CSSTSRGPEGEQYF
NA	TRBD1	TRBV7-9	TRBJ1-2	TGTGCCAGCAGGGATCAGGGGGCCAATGGCTACACCTTC	CASRDQGANGYTF
NA	TRBD1	TRBV4-1	TRBJ1-1	TGCGCCAGCAGCCACACAGGGGGGAACACTGAAGCTTTCTTT	CASSHTGGNTEAFF
NA	NA	TRBV11-1	TRBJ2-7	TGTGCCGTCCGCGGGGATTCGTACGAGCAGTACTTC	CAVRGDSYEQYF
NA	TRBD1	TRBV7-9	TRBJ2-5	TGTGCCAGCAGCCACGGACAGGGGCACCCCAAGACCCAGTACTTC	CASSHGQGHPKTQYF
NA	NA	TRBV9	TRBJ2-1	TGTGCCAGCAGCGTAGGCAGCTACAATGAGCAGTTCTTC	CASSVGSYNEQFF
NA	TRBD1	TRBV7-2	TRBJ1-6	TGTGCCAGCAGCTTGAAGGGACAGGGCCTAAATTCACCCCTCCACTTT	CASSLKGQGLNSPLHF
NA	NA	TRBV11-2	TRBJ2-2	TGTGCCAGCAGCTTACTGGGGGGGAACACCGGGGAGCTGTTTTTT	CASSLLGGNTGELFF
NA	NA	TRBV6-1	TRBJ1-5	TGTGCCAGCAGGGGCGAACTTTATAGCAATCAGCCCCAGCATTTT	CASRGELYSNQPQHF
once	TRBD1	TRBV7-8	TRBJ1-4	TGTGCCAGCAGCCCACGAGACAGGACAGGTGAAAAACTGTTTTTT	CASSPRDRTGEKLFF
NA	TRBD1	TRBV7-6	TRBJ2-7	TGTGCCAGCAGCTTAGGGGGACAGGGGGCATCTTACGAGCAGTACTTC	CASSLGGQGASYEQYF
few	TRBD1	TRBV19	TRBJ1-4	TGTGCCAGTAGCGACAGGGTTAATGAAAAACTGTTTTTT	CASSDRVNEKLFF
NA	TRBD1	TRBV18	TRBJ1-1	TGTGCCAGCTCACCAGATCAGGGGGTAGGAGAAGCTTTCTTT	CASSPDQGVGEAFF
NA	TRBD2	TRBV7-2	TRBJ2-3	TGTGCCAGCAGCCCGAGACTAGCGGGGGGCCTCACAGATACGCAGTATTTT	CASSPRLAGGLTDTQYF
NA	TRBD2	TRBV7-9	TRBJ2-2	TGTGCCAGCAGCTTAGGCGGGGGGGCGATTCGAGAGAAGACCGGGGAGCTGTTTTTT	CASSLGGGAIREKTGELFF
once	TRBD1	TRBV2	TRBJ1-5	TGTGCCAGCAGCGACGACAGGGGGCGGCTCAGCAATCAGCCCCAGCATTTT	CASSDDRGRLSNQPQHF
NA	NA	TRBV15	TRBJ2-5	TGTGCCACCAGCAGAGATCGAGGACTAATCGAAAACCAAGAGACCCAGTACTTC	CATSRDRGLIENQETQYF
NA	TRBD2	TRBV6-7	TRBJ2-5	TGTGCCAGCAGTTACCCAGCGGGGGGGAGGGAAGAGACCCAGTACTTC	CASSYPAGGREETQYF
NA	TRBD1	TRBV4-1	TRBJ1-4	TGCGCCAGCAGCCAAGATCTCAGGGGGCGCAGGGGGAGTAATGAAAAACTGTTTTTT	CASSQDLRGRRGSNEKLFF
NA	TRBD1	TRBV18	TRBJ2-7	TGTGCCAGCTCACCTACCGGGACAGGGACCTACGAGCAGTACTTC	CASSPTGTGTYEQYF
NA	NA	TRBV9	TRBJ1-4	TGTGCCAGCAGCGTAGGGCAGGCCGGAAATGAAAAACTGTTTTTT	CASSVGQAGNEKLFF
NA	NA	TRBV30	TRBJ1-6	TGTGCCTGGAGTGTACTCGTTATGGAGGGAACGAATTCACCCCTCCACTTT	CAWSVLVMEGTNSPLHF
NA	TRBD1	TRBV11-2	TRBJ1-5	TGTGCCAGCAGCCCGACAGGGGCGCAGCCCCAGCATTTT	CASSPTGAQPQHF
NA	NA	TRBV7-6	TRBJ1-2	TGTGCCAGCAGCTTATCGACAGACTTTAACTATGGCTACACCTTC	CASSLSTDFNYGYTF
NA	NA	TRBV5-1	TRBJ2-7	TGCGCCAGCAGCCCCGCGGGACCCCGGGGATTGGGGACCTACGAGCAGTACTTC	CASSPAGPRGLGTYEQYF
NA	NA	TRBV19	TRBJ2-5	TGTGCCAGTAGCGACTGGGAGCGGGAGACCCAGTACTTC	CASSDWERETQYF
NA	TRBD1	TRBV7-9	TRBJ1-1	TGTGCCAGCAGCCAAGACAGGGTTGAAGCTTTCTTT	CASSQDRVEAFF
NA	NA	TRBV5-1	TRBJ2-3	TGCGCCAGCAGCGGCGGGGAAGGAACAGATACGCAGTATTTT	CASSGGEGTDTQYF
NA	NA	TRBV5-8	TRBJ1-5	TGTGCCAGCTCCTCCGGCCGGGGGACGCAGGCCGATCAGCCCCAGCATTTT	CASSSGRGTQADQPQHF
NA	NA	TRBV5-1	TRBJ2-2	TGCGCCAGCAGCTTGTTAGGGCCGGGAACCGGGGAGCTGTTTTTT	CASSLLGPGTGELFF
NA	NA	TRBV5-6	TRBJ2-5	TGTGCCAGCAGCTTGATCAGCCAAGAGACCCAGTACTTC	CASSLISQETQYF
NA	TRBD2	TRBV4-2	TRBJ2-7	TGTGCCAGCAGCCGCGGGGCCTATGGGGCGGGGGGCTACGAGCAGTACTTC	CASSRGAYGAGGYEQYF
few	TRBD1	TRBV5-4	TRBJ1-2	TGTGCCAGCAGCTTGGGTGGGACAGGGCACAATGTCTACACCTTC	CASSLGGTGHNVYTF
NA	NA	TRBV20-1	TRBJ2-5	TGCAGTGCTACTAGCCAAGAGACCCAGTACTTC	CSATSQETQYF
few	NA	TRBV7-6	TRBJ2-7	TGTGCCAGCAGCTTTAGTAGAACGGGTAACGACGAGCAGTACTTC	CASSFSRTGNDEQYF
NA	TRBD1	TRBV6-6	TRBJ2-2	TGTGCCAGCAGTTACCGGACAGGGAACACCGGGGAGCTGTTTTTT	CASSYRTGNTGELFF
once	TRBD2	TRBV5-4	TRBJ2-1	TGTGCCAGCAGCCAGGGGAGCGGGAGTGTTTACAATGAGCAGTTCTTC	CASSQGSGSVYNEQFF
few	NA	TRBV6-1	TRBJ1-4	TGTGCCAGCAGGACTAAGGGATCTAATGAAAAACTGTTTTTT	CASRTKGSNEKLFF
NA	NA	TRBV6-4	TRBJ1-4	TGTGCCAGCAGGAGCACGGGGGTGGCTAATGAAAAACTGTTTTTT	CASRSTGVANEKLFF
NA	TRBD1	TRBV5-1	TRBJ2-1	TGCGCCAGCAGCGCCGGACAGGGGGTTAATGAGCAGTTCTTC	CASSAGQGVNEQFF
NA	TRBD1	TRBV5-4	TRBJ1-2	TGTGCCAGCAGCCCTCCCCACTCGGACAGGGACGCCTATGGCTACACCTTC	CASSPPHSDRDAYGYTF
few	NA	TRBV13	TRBJ2-3	TGTGCCAGCAGCTCGCAGGGTACTAGCACAGATACGCAGTATTTT	CASSSQGTSTDTQYF
NA	TRBD1	TRBV19	TRBJ2-1	TGTGCCAGTACCGCGCGCCCGGGACAGGGCTACAATGAGCAGTTCTTC	CASTARPGQGYNEQFF
NA	NA	TRBV2	TRBJ2-5	TGTGCCAGCAGTGTAGGCCGGGGGCAAGAGACCCAGTACTTC	CASSVGRGQETQYF
few	NA	TRBV5-4	TRBJ2-1	TGTGCCAGCAGCTTGTCCAACTACGATGAGCAGTTCTTC	CASSLSNYDEQFF
NA	TRBD2	TRBV9	TRBJ2-1	TGTGCCAGCAGCCCCAGCCCCGGGGGGGCCTATGAGCAGTTCTTC	CASSPSPGGAYEQFF
once	TRBD1	TRBV19	TRBJ1-2	TGTGCCAGTAGTATCGAGGGGGCCGGTGGCTACACCTTC	CASSIEGAGGYTF